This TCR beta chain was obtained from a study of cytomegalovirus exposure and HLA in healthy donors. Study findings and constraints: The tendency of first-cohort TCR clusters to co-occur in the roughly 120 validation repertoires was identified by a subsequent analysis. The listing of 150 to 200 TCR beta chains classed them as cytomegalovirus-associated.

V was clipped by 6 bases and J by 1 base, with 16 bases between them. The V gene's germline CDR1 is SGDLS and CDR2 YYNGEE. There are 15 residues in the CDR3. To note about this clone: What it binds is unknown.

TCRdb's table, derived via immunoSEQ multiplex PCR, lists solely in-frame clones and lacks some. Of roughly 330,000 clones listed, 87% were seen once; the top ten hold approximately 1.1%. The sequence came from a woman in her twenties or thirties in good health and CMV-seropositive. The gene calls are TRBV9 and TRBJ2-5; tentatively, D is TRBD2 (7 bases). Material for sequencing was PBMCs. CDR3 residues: CASNPGGRVQETQYF. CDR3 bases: TGTGCCAGCAACCCCGGGGGGCGCGTCCAAGAGACCCAGTACTTC. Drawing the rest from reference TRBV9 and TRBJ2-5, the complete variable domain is DSGVTQTPKHLITATGQRVTLRCSPRSGDLSVYWYQQSLDQGLQFLIQYYNGEERAKGNILERFSAQQFPDLHSELNLSSLELGDSALYFCASNPGGRVQETQYFGPGTRLLVL.